Given below is one TCR beta chain in context. Its antigen is unknown. There are 16 residues in the CDR3. CDR1 is MGHDK, CDR2 SYGVNS, per germline. V dropped 4 bases and J dropped 4 bases, with 17 bases sitting between them. Prepared TCR beta cDNA libraries contained unique molecular identifiers. Approximately 550,000 cDNA molecules came from approximately 1 to 10 million T cells. MiXCR, applied by TCRdb to the PCR reads, yields one record per CDR3 protein. The table records about 800,000 distinct CDR3 sequences, 25% to 30% of them present only once. These data come from a study of post-analysis software for immune sequencing data. Across the study: The disease courses covered relapsing-remitting, secondary progressive and progressive-relapsing multiple sclerosis.

Study findings and constraints: With TRBV5-6, TRBV5-1 and TRBV20-1 included, about 5 TRBV segments were more frequent in patients than in controls. Strong same-batch co-clustering of samples appeared with F measure clustering. Controls' normalized Chao1 diversity significantly exceeded that of multiple sclerosis patients.

The TCR comes from a girl between 10 and 17 years old with multiple sclerosis. V gene TRBV25-1 combines with J gene TRBJ1-5; no clear D gene. Sequencing was carried out using blood. CDR3 sequence reads: CASSGFSGSGNQPQHF. As DNA, the CDR3 is TGTGCCAGCAGTGGATTTTCGGGCTCCGGGAATCAGCCCCAGCATTTT.